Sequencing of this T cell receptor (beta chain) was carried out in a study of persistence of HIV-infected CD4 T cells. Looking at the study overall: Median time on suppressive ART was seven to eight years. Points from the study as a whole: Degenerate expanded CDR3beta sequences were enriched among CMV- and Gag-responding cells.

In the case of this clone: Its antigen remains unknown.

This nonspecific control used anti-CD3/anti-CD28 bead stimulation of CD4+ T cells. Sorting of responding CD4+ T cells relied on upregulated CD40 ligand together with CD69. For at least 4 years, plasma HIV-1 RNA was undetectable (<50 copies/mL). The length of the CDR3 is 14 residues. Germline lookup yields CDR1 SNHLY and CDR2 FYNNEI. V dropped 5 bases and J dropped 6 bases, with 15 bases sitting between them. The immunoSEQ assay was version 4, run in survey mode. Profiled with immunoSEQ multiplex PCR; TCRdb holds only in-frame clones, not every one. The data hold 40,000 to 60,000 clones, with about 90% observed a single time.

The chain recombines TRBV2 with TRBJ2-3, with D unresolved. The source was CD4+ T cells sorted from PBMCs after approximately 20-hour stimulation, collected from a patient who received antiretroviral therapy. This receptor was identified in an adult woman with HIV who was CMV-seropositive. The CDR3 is CASSPASYSDTQYF. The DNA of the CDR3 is TGTGCCAGCAGTCCAGCAAGCTACTCTGATACGCAGTATTTT.